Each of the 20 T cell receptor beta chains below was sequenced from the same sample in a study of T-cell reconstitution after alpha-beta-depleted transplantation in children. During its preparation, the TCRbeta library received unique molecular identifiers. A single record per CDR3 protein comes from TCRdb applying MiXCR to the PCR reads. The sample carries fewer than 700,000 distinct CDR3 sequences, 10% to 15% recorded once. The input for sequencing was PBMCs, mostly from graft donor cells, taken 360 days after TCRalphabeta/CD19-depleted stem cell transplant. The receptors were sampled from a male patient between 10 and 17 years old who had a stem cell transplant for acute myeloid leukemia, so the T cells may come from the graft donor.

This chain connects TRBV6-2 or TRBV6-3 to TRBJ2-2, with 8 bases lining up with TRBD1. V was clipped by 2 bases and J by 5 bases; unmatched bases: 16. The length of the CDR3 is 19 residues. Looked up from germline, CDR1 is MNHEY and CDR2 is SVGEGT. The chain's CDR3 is CASSYPPRTDRGKTGELFF. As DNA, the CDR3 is TGTGCCAGCAGTTACCCTCCTAGAACCGACAGGGGCAAAACCGGGGAGCTGTTTTTT.

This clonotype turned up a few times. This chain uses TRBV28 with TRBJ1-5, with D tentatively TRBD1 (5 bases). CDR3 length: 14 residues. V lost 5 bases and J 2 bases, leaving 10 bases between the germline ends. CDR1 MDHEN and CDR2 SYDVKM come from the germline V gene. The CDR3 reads CASSLTQGNQPQHF. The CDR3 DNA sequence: TGTGCCAGCAGTCTAACACAGGGCAATCAGCCCCAGCATTTT.

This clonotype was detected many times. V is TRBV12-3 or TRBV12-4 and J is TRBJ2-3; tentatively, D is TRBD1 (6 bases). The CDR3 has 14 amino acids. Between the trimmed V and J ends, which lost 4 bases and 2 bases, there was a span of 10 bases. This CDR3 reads CASSWDMLTDTQYF. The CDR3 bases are TGTGCCAGCAGTTGGGACATGCTCACAGATACGCAGTATTTT.

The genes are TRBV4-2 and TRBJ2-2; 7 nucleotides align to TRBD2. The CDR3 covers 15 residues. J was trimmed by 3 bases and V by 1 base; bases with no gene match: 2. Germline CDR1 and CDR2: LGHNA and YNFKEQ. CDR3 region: CASSQGREYTGELFF. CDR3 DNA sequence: TGTGCCAGCAGCCAAGGGCGGGAGTACACCGGGGAGCTGTTTTTT.

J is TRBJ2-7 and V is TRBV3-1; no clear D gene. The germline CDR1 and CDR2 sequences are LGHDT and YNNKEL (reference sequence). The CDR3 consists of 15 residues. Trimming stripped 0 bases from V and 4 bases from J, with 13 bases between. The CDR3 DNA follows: TGTGCCAGCAGCCAAGATAAACCACTCAGGTACGAGCAGTACTTC. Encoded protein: CASSQDKPLRYEQYF.

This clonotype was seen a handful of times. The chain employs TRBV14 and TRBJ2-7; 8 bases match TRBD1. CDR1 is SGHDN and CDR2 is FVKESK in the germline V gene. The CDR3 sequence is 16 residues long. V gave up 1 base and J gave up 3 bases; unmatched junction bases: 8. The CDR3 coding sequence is TGTGCCAGCAGCCAAGGCTATCGGACAGGGCTCTACGAGCAGTACTTC. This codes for CASSQGYRTGLYEQYF. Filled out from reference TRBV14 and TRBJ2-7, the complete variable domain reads EAGVTQFPSHSVIEKGQTVTLRCDPISGHDNLYWYRRVMGKEIKFLLHFVKESKQDESGMPNNRFLAERTGGTYSTLKVQPAELEDSGVYFCASSQGYRTGLYEQYFGPGTRLTVT.

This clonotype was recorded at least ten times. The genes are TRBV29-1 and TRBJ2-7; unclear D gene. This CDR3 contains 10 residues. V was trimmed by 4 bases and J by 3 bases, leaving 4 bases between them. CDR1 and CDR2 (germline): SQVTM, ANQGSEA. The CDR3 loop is CSVVDYEQYF. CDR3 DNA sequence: TGCAGCGTTGTGGACTACGAGCAGTACTTC.

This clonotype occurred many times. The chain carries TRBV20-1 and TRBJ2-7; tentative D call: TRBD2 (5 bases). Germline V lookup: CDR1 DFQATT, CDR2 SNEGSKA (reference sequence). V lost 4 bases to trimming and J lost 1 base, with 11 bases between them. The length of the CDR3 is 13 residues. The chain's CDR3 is CSATRPGSYEQYV. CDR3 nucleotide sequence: TGCAGTGCTACCCGCCCGGGATCCTACGAGCAGTACGTC.

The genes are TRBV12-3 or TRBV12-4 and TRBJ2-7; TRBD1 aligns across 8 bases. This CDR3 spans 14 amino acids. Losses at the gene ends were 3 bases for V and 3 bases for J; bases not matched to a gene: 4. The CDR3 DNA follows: TGTGCCAGCAGTTTGTACACAGGGGGCTACGAGCAGTACTTC. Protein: CASSLYTGGYEQYF.

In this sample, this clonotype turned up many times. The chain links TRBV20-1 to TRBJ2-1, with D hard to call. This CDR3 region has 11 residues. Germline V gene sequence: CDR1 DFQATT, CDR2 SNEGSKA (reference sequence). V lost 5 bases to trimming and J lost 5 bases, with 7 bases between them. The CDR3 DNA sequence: TGCAGTGCTTGGAGTGACAATGAGCAGTTCTTC. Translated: CSAWSDNEQFF.

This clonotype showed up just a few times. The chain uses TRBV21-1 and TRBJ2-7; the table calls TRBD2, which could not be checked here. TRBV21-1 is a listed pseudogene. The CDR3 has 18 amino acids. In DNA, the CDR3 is TGTGCCAGCAGCAAACCACCCCTATGCGGGAGAGGTAGCTACGAGCAGTACTTC. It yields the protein CASSKPPLCGRGSYEQYF.

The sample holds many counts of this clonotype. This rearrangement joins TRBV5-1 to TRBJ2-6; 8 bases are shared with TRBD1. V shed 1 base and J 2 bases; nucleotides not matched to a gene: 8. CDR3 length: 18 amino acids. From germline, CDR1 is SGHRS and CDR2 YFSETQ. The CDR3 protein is CASSLWQGASTGANVLTF. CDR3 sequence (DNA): TGCGCCAGCAGCTTGTGGCAGGGGGCCTCCACTGGGGCCAACGTCCTGACTTTC.

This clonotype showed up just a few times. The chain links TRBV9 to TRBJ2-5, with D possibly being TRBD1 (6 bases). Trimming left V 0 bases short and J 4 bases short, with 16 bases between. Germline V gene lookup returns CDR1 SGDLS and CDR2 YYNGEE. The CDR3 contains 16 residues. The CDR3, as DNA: TGTGCCAGCAGCGTAGTTCGTGCAGGGGTTGGAGAGACCCAGTACTTC. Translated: CASSVVRAGVGETQYF.

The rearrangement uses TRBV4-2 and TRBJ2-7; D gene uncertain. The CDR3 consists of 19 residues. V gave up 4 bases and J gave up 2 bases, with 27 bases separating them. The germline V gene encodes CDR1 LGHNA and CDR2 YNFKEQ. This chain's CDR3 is CASSPRASNGGRETYEQYF. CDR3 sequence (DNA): TGTGCCAGCAGCCCCCGGGCCTCGAACGGTGGTAGAGAGACCTACGAGCAGTACTTC.

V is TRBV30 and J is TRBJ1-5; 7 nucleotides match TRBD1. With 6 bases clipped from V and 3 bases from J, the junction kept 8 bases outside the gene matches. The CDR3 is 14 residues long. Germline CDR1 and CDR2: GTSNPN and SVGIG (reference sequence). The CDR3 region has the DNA TGTGCCTGCAAGGGGGACAGCCTCAATCAGCCCCAGCATTTT. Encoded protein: CACKGDSLNQPQHF.

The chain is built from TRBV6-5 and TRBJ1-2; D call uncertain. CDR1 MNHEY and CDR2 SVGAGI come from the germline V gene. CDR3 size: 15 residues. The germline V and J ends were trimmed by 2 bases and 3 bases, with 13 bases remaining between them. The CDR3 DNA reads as TGTGCCAGCAGTTACAAAGGCAGCCTTTACTATGGCTACACCTTC. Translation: CASSYKGSLYYGYTF.

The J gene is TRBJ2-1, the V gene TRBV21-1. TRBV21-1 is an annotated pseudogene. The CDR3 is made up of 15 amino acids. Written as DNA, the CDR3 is TGTGCCAGCAGCAAAGAGGGGAGCGCGGACAATGAGCAGTTCTTC. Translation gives CASSKEGSADNEQFF.

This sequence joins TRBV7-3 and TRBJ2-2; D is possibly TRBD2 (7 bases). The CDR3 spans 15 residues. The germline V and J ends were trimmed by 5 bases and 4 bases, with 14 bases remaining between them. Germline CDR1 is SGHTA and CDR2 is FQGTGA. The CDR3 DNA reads TGTGCCAGCAGCCCCGGGGGGCCAATCACCGGGGAGCTGTTTTTT. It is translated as CASSPGGPITGELFF.

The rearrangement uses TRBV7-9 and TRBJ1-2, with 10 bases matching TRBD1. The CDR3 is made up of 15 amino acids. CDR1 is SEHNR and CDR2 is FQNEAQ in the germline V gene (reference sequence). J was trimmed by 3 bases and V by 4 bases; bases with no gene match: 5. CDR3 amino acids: CASSYRDRGDYGYTF. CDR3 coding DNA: TGTGCCAGCAGCTATCGGGACAGGGGAGACTATGGCTACACCTTC.

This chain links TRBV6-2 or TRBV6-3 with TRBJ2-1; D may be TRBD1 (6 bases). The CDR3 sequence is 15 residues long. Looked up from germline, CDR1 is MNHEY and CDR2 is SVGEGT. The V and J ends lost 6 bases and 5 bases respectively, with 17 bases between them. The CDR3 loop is CASSRQEEFNNEQFF. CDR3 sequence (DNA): TGTGCCAGCAGCCGACAGGAGGAATTTAACAATGAGCAGTTCTTC.